What follows are 5 T cell receptor beta chains derived from one specimen sequenced in a study of T-cell memory formation after mild COVID-19. One entry per CDR3 protein results from TCRdb running MiXCR on the 5' RACE reads. Of fewer than 600,000 distinct CDR3 sequences in the sample, about 22% are singletons; the top ten hold about 8.2%. Source material: PBMCs or a T cell subset sorted from them (not recorded which). These TCRs come from an adult woman who had mild COVID-19 (a few samples of this study predate the infection). Cell type and time point are not known.

This clonotype was seen a few times. The rearrangement uses TRBV10-3 and TRBJ2-3; 10 bases are shared with TRBD1. With 6 bases clipped from V and 4 bases from J, the junction kept 4 bases outside the gene matches. The CDR3 is 14 amino acids. Germline V gives CDR1 ENHRY, CDR2 SYGVKD. CDR3 region: CAIRTGTGADTQYF. Here the CDR3 DNA reads TGTGCCATCAGGACCGGGACAGGGGCAGATACGCAGTATTTT.

This clonotype was found a few times. The chain links TRBV3-1 to TRBJ1-3, with TRBD1 as a possible D gene (5 bases). V was pared by 5 bases and J by 0 bases, with 11 bases between. The germline V gene encodes CDR1 LGHDT and CDR2 YNNKEL (reference sequence). The CDR3 totals 15 residues. This CDR3 is CASSKTGASGNTIYF. As DNA, the CDR3 is TGTGCCAGCAGCAAAACAGGAGCCTCTGGAAACACCATATATTTT.

There are many counts of this clonotype. The rearrangement joins TRBV24-1 to TRBJ2-5; the D is unclear. Germline-derived CDR1 and CDR2 are KGHDR and SFDVKD. The CDR3 has 15 residues. Trimming left V 4 bases short and J 4 bases short, with 15 bases between. This CDR3 reads CATSDPAGYRETQYF. The CDR3 nucleotides read TGTGCCACCAGTGACCCCGCCGGGTACCGAGAGACCCAGTACTTC.

This clonotype was detected a few times. The chain combines TRBV5-1 with TRBJ1-1; 7 nucleotides line up with TRBD1. CDR1 SGHRS and CDR2 YFSETQ come from the germline V gene. This CDR3 comprises 14 residues. The junction had 3 bases not matched to a gene; V was cut back by 4 bases and J by 0 bases. The DNA of the CDR3 is TGCGCCAGCAGCGTTACAGGGGTGAACACTGAAGCTTTCTTT. Amino acids: CASSVTGVNTEAFF.

The CDR3 loop reads CASSPGQEAGAGELFF. In nucleotides, the CDR3 is TGTGCCAGCAGTCCTGGACAGGAGGCGGGAGCCGGGGAGCTGTTTTTT. The chain recombines TRBV12-3 or TRBV12-4 with TRBJ2-2, with D perhaps being TRBD1 or TRBD2 (7 bases each). The CDR3 length is 16 residues. Trimming removed 5 bases from V and 6 bases from J, with 19 bases in between.